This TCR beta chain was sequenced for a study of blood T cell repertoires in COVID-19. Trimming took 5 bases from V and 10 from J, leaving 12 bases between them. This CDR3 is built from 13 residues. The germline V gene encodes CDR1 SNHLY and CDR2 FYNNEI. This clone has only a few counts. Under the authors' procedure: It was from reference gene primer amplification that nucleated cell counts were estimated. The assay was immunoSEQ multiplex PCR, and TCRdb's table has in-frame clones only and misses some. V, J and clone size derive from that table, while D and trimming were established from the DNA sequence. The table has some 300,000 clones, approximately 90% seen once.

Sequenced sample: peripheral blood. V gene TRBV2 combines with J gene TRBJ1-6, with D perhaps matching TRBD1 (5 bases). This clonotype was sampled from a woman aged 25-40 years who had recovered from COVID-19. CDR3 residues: CASSQRRGSPLHF. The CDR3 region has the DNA TGTGCCAGCAGTCAACGACGGGGGTCACCCCTCCACTTT.